The 17 T cell receptor beta chains below come from one sample, sequenced in a study of T cells after yellow fever vaccination. MiXCR was run by TCRdb on the 5' RACE reads, yielding one entry per CDR3 protein. The sample has 450,000 to 600,000 distinct CDR3 sequences, about a sixth seen once. This material consisted of PBMCs, taken about 5 days after the first yellow fever vaccination. The receptors here all came from a man aged 18 to 29 who received the YFV17D yellow fever vaccine.

This clonotype was seen only a few times. This chain links TRBV5-1 with TRBJ2-2; no clear D. This CDR3 region has 14 residues. The germline V gene encodes CDR1 SGHRS and CDR2 YFSETQ. Deletions cut 1 base from V and 6 bases from J, with 10 bases between. The CDR3 region has the DNA TGCGCCAGCAGCTTGTGGGTCAGACCCGGGGAGCTGTTTTTT. Translating it yields CASSLWVRPGELFF.

The table lists this clonotype with many counts. The chain recombines TRBV6-1 with TRBJ2-2; D is ambiguous. This CDR3 contains 14 residues. Germline V gene sequence: CDR1 MNHNS, CDR2 SASEGT. V was trimmed by 6 bases and J by 6 bases, leaving 14 bases between them. The CDR3 loop is CASSGVGSAGELFF. CDR3 bases: TGTGCCAGCAGCGGCGTAGGGTCGGCCGGGGAGCTGTTTTTT.

The V gene is TRBV20-1, the J gene TRBJ1-1, with D hard to call. Trimming stripped 7 bases from V and 4 bases from J, with 13 bases between. The germline CDR1 and CDR2 sequences are DFQATT and SNEGSKA (reference sequence). The CDR3 spans 12 residues. The CDR3 region is CSGRRVRTEAFF. CDR3 in DNA: TGCAGTGGTCGAAGGGTTCGCACTGAAGCTTTCTTT.

The chain employs TRBV25-1 and TRBJ2-7, with a tentative D call TRBD1 (6 bases). V lost 5 bases and J lost 4, with 9 bases in between. Germline V gene sequence: CDR1 MGHDK, CDR2 SYGVNS. The CDR3 covers 12 residues. DNA of the CDR3: TGTGCCAGCAGTATCAGGGGTTACGAGCAGTACTTC. Amino acids: CASSIRGYEQYF.

This sequence joins TRBV4-3 and TRBJ2-1; 8 bases fit TRBD2. Per the germline V gene, CDR1 is LGHNA and CDR2 is YSLEER. V gave up 0 bases and J gave up 4 bases; unmatched junction bases: 14. CDR3 length: 19 residues. The CDR3: CASSQDYSLGLGRYNEQFF. The CDR3 DNA is TGCGCCAGCAGCCAAGATTATTCCTTGGGACTAGGCCGGTACAATGAGCAGTTCTTC.

In its sample, this clonotype was seen a few times. The rearrangement uses TRBV27 and TRBJ1-1; D is unclear. The CDR3 spans 14 residues. Germline CDR1 reads MNHEY; CDR2 reads SMNVEV (reference sequence). Between the trimmed V and J ends, which lost 3 bases and 0 bases, there was a span of 8 bases. CDR3 protein: CASSFGLMNTEAFF. The CDR3 DNA follows: TGTGCCAGCAGTTTCGGGCTTATGAACACTGAAGCTTTCTTT.

V gene TRBV6-2 or TRBV6-3 combines with J gene TRBJ2-1; D might be TRBD2 (5 bases). Germline V gives CDR1 MNHEY, CDR2 SVGEGT. This CDR3 spans 15 amino acids. V was pared by 6 bases and J by 6 bases, with 18 bases between. The CDR3 reads CASSQLGLKGNEQFF. For the CDR3, the DNA is TGTGCCAGCAGCCAACTAGGGCTAAAGGGCAATGAGCAGTTCTTC.

This rearrangement joins TRBV6-1 to TRBJ2-1, with TRBD2 as a possible D gene (5 bases). Germline V lookup: CDR1 MNHNS, CDR2 SASEGT. The CDR3 runs to 13 residues. V lost 7 bases to trimming and J lost 3 bases, with 10 bases between them. This CDR3 is CASTEGSYNEQFF. The CDR3 nucleotides are TGTGCCAGCACTGAGGGAAGCTACAATGAGCAGTTCTTC.

This clonotype was counted a few times. This rearrangement joins TRBV9 to TRBJ2-2; either TRBD1 or TRBD2 may supply D (5 bases each). The CDR3 consists of 17 residues. Germline CDR1 and CDR2: SGDLS and YYNGEE. Trimming took off 0 bases at V and 7 bases at J, with 19 bases between the two ends. The CDR3 sequence is CASSVDDRDVSFGELFF. The CDR3 DNA sequence: TGTGCCAGCAGCGTAGATGATCGGGACGTTTCATTCGGGGAGCTGTTTTTT.

This clonotype was observed a handful of times. This rearrangement joins TRBV5-4 to TRBJ1-1; unclear D gene. This CDR3 region has 14 residues. The germline V gene has CDR1 SGHNT and CDR2 YYREEE (reference sequence). V was pared by 0 bases and J by 4 bases, with 10 bases between. The CDR3 nucleotides read TGTGCCAGCAGCTTGGAGCGGGGTACCACTGAAGCTTTCTTT. It is translated as CASSLERGTTEAFF.

The rearrangement uses TRBV4-3 and TRBJ1-6, with D unresolved. Per the germline V gene, CDR1 is LGHNA and CDR2 is YSLEER. The V gene lost 0 bases and the J gene lost 4 bases, with 10 bases spanning the gap. The CDR3 totals 16 residues. The CDR3 DNA sequence: TGCGCCAGCAGCCAAGATAATCTCTGGTATAATTCACCCCTCCACTTT. Protein sequence: CASSQDNLWYNSPLHF.

This clonotype appeared a few times. The chain uses TRBV4-1 and TRBJ2-1; unclear D gene. Per the germline V gene, CDR1 is MGHRA and CDR2 is YSYEKL. The CDR3 covers 13 residues. V was cut by 6 bases and J by 4 bases, with 10 bases left in between. The CDR3 sequence is CASRLSQYNEQFF. The CDR3 nucleotides are TGCGCCAGCAGGCTGTCCCAGTACAATGAGCAGTTCTTC.

The rearrangement joins TRBV7-2 to TRBJ2-7; perhaps TRBD1 as D (7 bases). Germline-derived CDR1 and CDR2 are SGHTA and FQGNSA. The CDR3 runs 14 residues. The V end was cut by 6 bases, the J end by 1 base, with 13 bases between. The CDR3 loop is CASSPAGQSYEQYV. The CDR3 coding sequence is TGTGCCAGCAGTCCTGCGGGACAGTCCTACGAGCAGTACGTC.

This clonotype appeared a few times. The chain joins TRBV4-1 to TRBJ1-4; D is unclear. Trimming pared 4 bases from V and 0 bases from J, leaving 9 bases between. Per the germline V gene, CDR1 is MGHRA and CDR2 is YSYEKL. The CDR3 length is 15 residues. CDR3 region: CASSRERATNEKLFF. The CDR3 DNA follows: TGCGCCAGCAGCCGCGAAAGGGCAACTAATGAAAAACTGTTTTTT.

This clonotype has more than one count but fewer than ten. The rearrangement uses TRBV7-9 and TRBJ1-1; D is ambiguous. The V and J ends lost 3 bases and 0 bases respectively, with 8 bases between them. Germline CDR1 is SEHNR and CDR2 is FQNEAQ (reference sequence). CDR3 size: 14 residues. The DNA of the CDR3 is TGTGCCAGCAGCTTCTGGCCGGTGAACACTGAAGCTTTCTTT. It codes for CASSFWPVNTEAFF.

The V and J genes are TRBV5-1 and TRBJ2-5, with D perhaps matching TRBD1 (6 bases). CDR1 and CDR2 from the germline V gene are SGHRS and YFSETQ. Trimming pared 0 bases from V and 4 bases from J, leaving 13 bases between. The length of the CDR3 is 15 residues. CDR3: CASSLVQGNRETQYF. The CDR3 nucleotides read TGCGCCAGCAGCTTGGTTCAGGGGAACAGAGAGACCCAGTACTTC.

A few counts support this clonotype. J is TRBJ2-5 and V is TRBV6-1; D is unresolved. Trimming pared 7 bases from V and 0 bases from J, leaving 12 bases between. The CDR3 runs 14 residues. CDR1 is MNHNS, CDR2 SASEGT, per germline. CDR3 protein: CASTSRANQETQYF. The CDR3 DNA is TGTGCCAGCACCTCTCGGGCTAACCAAGAGACCCAGTACTTC.